Each of the 30 T cell receptor beta chains below was sequenced from the same sample in a study of blood T cell repertoires in COVID-19. Assay: immunoSEQ multiplex PCR; the TCRdb copy retains only in-frame clones and omits some. The table shows about 100,000 clones, with approximately 89% occurring only once. Sample: peripheral blood. Receptors were obtained from a man between 50 and 59 years old with active or convalescent COVID-19.

This chain joins TRBV6-2 or TRBV6-3 and TRBJ2-7; D perhaps matches TRBD2 (6 bases). Germline-derived CDR1 and CDR2 are MNHEY and SVGEGT. Deletions cut 6 bases from V and 6 bases from J, with 18 bases between. The CDR3 is 14 amino acids. CDR3 sequence reads: CASSLSGTFSEQYF. The CDR3 DNA reads TGTGCCAGCAGCCTTAGCGGCACGTTCTCCGAGCAGTACTTC.

The chain carries TRBV7-6 and TRBJ2-5; a weak D match, TRBD2 (6 bases). This CDR3 spans 15 amino acids. The germline gives CDR1 SGHVS, CDR2 FNYEAQ. Trimming took 0 bases from V and 5 from J, leaving 13 bases between them. In nucleotides, the CDR3 is TGTGCCAGCAGCTTAGCAGGGACTCTTTTGGAGACCCAGTACTTC. This codes for CASSLAGTLLETQYF.

This clone was counted between two and nine times. The chain couples TRBV18 to TRBJ2-1; 8 nucleotides line up with TRBD1. J was trimmed by 6 bases and V by 3 bases; bases with no gene match: 4. Germline values: CDR1 KGHSH, CDR2 LQKENI. The CDR3 extends over 14 amino acids. The CDR3 reads CASSPGQGLNEQFF. The CDR3 DNA is TGTGCCAGCTCACCTGGACAGGGTCTCAATGAGCAGTTCTTC.

The chain links TRBV6-1 to TRBJ2-5; D perhaps matches TRBD2 (7 bases). V dropped 0 bases and J dropped 2 bases, with 13 bases sitting between them. Germline-derived CDR1 and CDR2 are MNHNS and SASEGT. CDR3 size: 16 residues. CDR3 DNA: TGTGCCAGCAGTGAAGCGTGGGGAGGGGGACAAGAGACCCAGTACTTC. It specifies CASSEAWGGGQETQYF.

The V call is TRBV28, the J call TRBJ1-6, with 10 bases that match TRBD1. The CDR3 consists of 15 residues. Per the germline V gene, CDR1 is MDHEN and CDR2 is SYDVKM. The V and J ends lost 8 bases and 7 bases, in that order; junction bases with no gene match: 8. The CDR3 DNA sequence: TGTGCCAGCGGTACGGACAGGGGGTGGAATTCACCCCTCCACTTT. It translates to CASGTDRGWNSPLHF.

This clone has more than one count but fewer than ten. The V and J genes are TRBV5-4 and TRBJ2-1; D is unresolved. The germline V gene has CDR1 SGHNT and CDR2 YYREEE (reference sequence). V gave up 4 bases and J gave up 5 bases, with 4 bases separating them. The length of the CDR3 is 11 residues. The CDR3 loop reads CASSRDNEQFF. The CDR3 DNA reads TGTGCCAGCAGCCGGGACAATGAGCAGTTCTTC.

The V call is TRBV5-1, the J call TRBJ1-2, with unresolved D. CDR1 is SGHRS and CDR2 is YFSETQ in the germline V gene. The V end was cut by 4 bases, the J end by 3 bases, with 16 bases between. CDR3 size: 15 residues. This CDR3 reads CASSPGSYPDYGYTF. CDR3 nucleotide sequence: TGCGCCAGCAGCCCCGGGTCTTATCCCGACTATGGCTACACCTTC.

The V and J genes are TRBV19 and TRBJ1-5, with D maybe TRBD1 (6 bases). V lost 9 bases, J lost 4 bases, and 19 bases lay in between. This CDR3 has 15 amino acids. Germline lookup yields CDR1 LNHDA and CDR2 SQIVND (reference sequence). In DNA, the CDR3 is TGTGCCAGGCTAGTATCAGGGGAGCCAAATCAGCCCCAGCATTTT. Translation: CARLVSGEPNQPQHF.

This sequence joins TRBV19 and TRBJ2-2; TRBD2 is a possible D gene (6 bases). This CDR3 comprises 15 residues. V was shortened by 3 bases and J by 4 bases, with 12 bases between the two germline ends. Germline-derived CDR1 and CDR2 are LNHDA and SQIVND (reference sequence). The CDR3 coding sequence is TGTGCCAGTAGTATCCCGGGGGTATTCACCGGGGAGCTGTTTTTT. It translates to CASSIPGVFTGELFF.

The rearrangement links TRBV28 to TRBJ1-2, with 10 nucleotides matching TRBD1. This CDR3 has 13 amino acids. Germline lookup yields CDR1 MDHEN and CDR2 SYDVKM. The V gene end was trimmed by 6 bases and the J gene end by 4 bases; junction bases not matched to a gene: 2. In DNA, the CDR3 is TGTGCCAGCAGCCGGACAGGGGGCTATGGCTACACCTTC. Translated: CASSRTGGYGYTF.

The V call is TRBV20-1, the J call TRBJ2-7, with 12 bases aligning to TRBD2. The CDR3 sequence is 16 residues long. The germline V gene has CDR1 DFQATT and CDR2 SNEGSKA (reference sequence). The V segment lost 3 bases and the J segment 6 bases; nucleotides outside the gene matches: 12. CDR3 nucleotides: TGCAGTGCTAGTGGGGTAAAGACTAGCGGGAGCCCCGAGCAGTACTTC. It specifies CSASGVKTSGSPEQYF.

The genes are TRBV7-8 and TRBJ2-7, with 15 bases matching TRBD2. V dropped 4 bases and J dropped 7; count of bases not matched to a gene: 5. This CDR3 contains 15 residues. The germline V gene encodes CDR1 SGHVS and CDR2 FQNEAQ. CDR3 in DNA: TGTGCCAGCAGCTCGGACGGACTAGCGGGGGGGGAGCAGTACTTC. Its translation: CASSSDGLAGGEQYF.

The chain is built from TRBV13 and TRBJ2-7; 8 bases agree with TRBD2. This CDR3 has 15 residues. Trimming at V came to 3 bases and at J to 0 bases, leaving 4 bases not matched to a gene. Germline CDR1 and CDR2: PRHDT and FYEKMQ (reference sequence). This CDR3 is CASSFSSGHSYEQYF. CDR3 sequence (DNA): TGTGCCAGCAGCTTCTCTAGCGGGCACTCCTACGAGCAGTACTTC.

The chain has TRBV18 and TRBJ1-1, with D tentatively TRBD1 (5 bases). The germline V gene encodes CDR1 KGHSH and CDR2 LQKENI. The V gene lost 2 bases and the J gene lost 3 bases, with 7 bases spanning the gap. CDR3 length: 13 residues. Here the CDR3 reads CASSPLGDTEAFF. Here the CDR3 DNA reads TGTGCCAGCTCACCATTAGGGGACACTGAAGCTTTCTTT.

The genes are TRBV5-6 and TRBJ1-1; D is uncertain. Trimming took 1 base from V and 6 from J, leaving 16 bases between them. Germline CDR1 reads SGHDT; CDR2 reads YYEEEE. The CDR3 sequence is 15 residues long. CDR3 protein: CASSLFSAAGPEAFF. Here the CDR3 DNA reads TGTGCCAGCAGCTTGTTTTCGGCGGCCGGTCCTGAAGCTTTCTTT.

The chain employs TRBV2 and TRBJ1-4; 7 nucleotides align to TRBD1. Per germline, CDR1 SNHLY and CDR2 FYNNEI. V trimming: 8 bases; J trimming: 8 bases; junction bases outside the gene matches: 11. The CDR3 runs 14 residues. The CDR3 DNA follows: TGTGCCAGCTCTCAGACAGGGTATTACGAAAAACTGTTTTTT. Amino acid sequence: CASSQTGYYEKLFF.

A remark on this clone: This sample also contains other DNA sequences that code for the same CDR3. V usage is TRBV3-1 (or the pseudogene TRBV3-2) and J usage is TRBJ2-1, with TRBD1 as a possible D gene (7 bases). Germline assignment: CDR1 LGHDT and CDR2 YNNKEL (reference sequence). The CDR3 contains 15 residues. V was pared by 1 base and J by 4 bases, with 11 bases between. The CDR3 DNA follows: TGTGCCAGCAGCCAAGGGGCAGGGGGGTACAATGAGCAGTTCTTC. It yields the protein CASSQGAGGYNEQFF.

The V call is TRBV6-6, the J call TRBJ1-1; the D gene is possibly TRBD1 (6 bases). The CDR3 has 13 amino acids. Germline V CDR1 and CDR2: MNHNY, SVGAGI (reference sequence). The ends were cut back, 4 bases at V and 6 bases at J, with 12 bases in the middle. The CDR3 here is CASSSPQGAEAFF. CDR3 coding DNA: TGTGCCAGCAGTTCCCCACAGGGTGCTGAAGCTTTCTTT.

This chain uses TRBV20-1 with TRBJ2-7; no reliable D call. Germline V lookup: CDR1 DFQATT, CDR2 SNEGSKA (reference sequence). The CDR3 has 11 residues. V was cut by 3 bases and J by 2 bases, with 5 bases left in between. The CDR3 DNA sequence: TGCAGTGCTAGGAGCACCTACGAGCAGTACTTC. Its translation: CSARSTYEQYF.

The rearrangement uses TRBV5-1 and TRBJ2-7; 11 nucleotides match TRBD2. J gave up 1 base and V 3 bases, and 6 bases lay outside the gene matches. This CDR3 comprises 16 residues. Germline V CDR1 and CDR2: SGHRS, YFSETQ. The DNA for the CDR3 is TGCGCCAGCAGCTGGACCGGGACTAGCGGTTCCTACGAGCAGTACTTC. This codes for CASSWTGTSGSYEQYF.

This rearrangement joins TRBV19 to TRBJ2-3; D perhaps matches TRBD1 (6 bases). The CDR3 has 16 residues. With 3 bases removed from V and 0 bases from J, the gap between germline ends came to 13 bases. Germline CDR1 and CDR2: LNHDA and SQIVND (reference sequence). CDR3 sequence: CASSMSGGSSTDTQYF. CDR3 DNA sequence: TGTGCCAGTAGTATGAGTGGGGGCTCTAGCACAGATACGCAGTATTTT.

The V call is TRBV18, the J call TRBJ2-5; possibly TRBD2 for D (6 bases). The V end was cut by 6 bases, the J end by 1 base, with 9 bases between. CDR3 length: 13 residues. Germline V gene sequence: CDR1 KGHSH, CDR2 LQKENI. The CDR3 sequence is CASSPTSQETQYF. The DNA for the CDR3 is TGTGCCAGCTCCCCGACTAGCCAAGAGACCCAGTACTTC. Supplemented by reference TRBV18 and TRBJ2-5, the full variable domain reads NAGVMQNPRHLVRRRGQEARLRCSPMKGHSHVYWYRQLPEEGLKFMVYLQKENIIDESGMPKERFSAEFPKEGPSILRIQQVVRGDSAAYFCASSPTSQETQYFGPGTRLLVL.

The chain joins TRBV7-6 to TRBJ2-1; 11 bases align to TRBD2. The CDR3 is 16 residues long. The V gene's germline CDR1 is SGHVS and CDR2 FNYEAQ. Trimming cost V 5 bases and J 10 bases; bases outside gene matches: 13. CDR3 in DNA: TGTGCCAGCAGCGTATCTAGCGGGAGGCCCTTTTCGGAGCAGTTCTTC. It yields the protein CASSVSSGRPFSEQFF.

This clone was found once. The rearrangement joins TRBV3-1 (or the pseudogene TRBV3-2) to TRBJ1-6; no reliable D call. This CDR3 spans 14 amino acids. Per the germline V gene, CDR1 is LGHDT and CDR2 is YNNKEL (reference sequence). The germline V and J ends were trimmed by 2 bases and 4 bases, with 6 bases remaining between them. The CDR3 region is CASSQRRYNSPLHF. The CDR3 DNA follows: TGTGCCAGCAGCCAAAGGAGGTATAATTCACCCCTCCACTTT.

This CDR3 reads CASSPRGQGAPYEQYF. CDR3 coding DNA: TGTGCCAGCAGTCCGCGGGGACAGGGGGCTCCCTACGAGCAGTACTTC. The V call is TRBV27, the J call TRBJ2-7; 12 bases agree with TRBD1. Germline values: CDR1 MNHEY, CDR2 SMNVEV (reference sequence). V gave up 5 bases and J gave up 2 bases; unmatched junction bases: 7. The CDR3 runs 16 residues.

The chain combines TRBV28 with TRBJ2-7; 7 bases match TRBD1. Germline V gene sequence: CDR1 MDHEN, CDR2 SYDVKM. CDR3 size: 12 residues. After removal of 5 bases from V and 6 bases from J, the junction contained 4 bases not matched to a gene. The CDR3 region is CASSLGQVEQYF. DNA for the CDR3: TGTGCCAGCAGTCTCGGACAGGTCGAGCAGTACTTC.

This rearrangement joins TRBV20-1 to TRBJ2-1, with 9 bases lining up with TRBD2. Germline V lookup: CDR1 DFQATT, CDR2 SNEGSKA (reference sequence). This CDR3 is built from 16 residues. Trimming took 3 bases from V and 5 from J; bases not matched to a gene: 11. The CDR3 DNA follows: TGCAGTGCTAGTCCGGGCGGGAGGGCACTCCACAATGAGCAGTTCTTC. This codes for CSASPGGRALHNEQFF.

V and J are TRBV11-2 and TRBJ2-1, with 7 bases that match TRBD2. Looked up from germline, CDR1 is SGHAT and CDR2 is FQNNGV. This CDR3 comprises 14 residues. V dropped 5 bases and J dropped 6; count of bases not matched to a gene: 7. This CDR3 reads CASSLRLASNEQFF. DNA of the CDR3: TGTGCCAGCAGCCTCCGACTAGCCTCCAATGAGCAGTTCTTC.

This rearrangement joins TRBV6-5 to TRBJ2-5, with a possible D match to TRBD1 (6 bases). The CDR3 sequence is 15 residues long. CDR1 and CDR2 (germline): MNHEY, SVGAGI. V lost 0 bases to trimming and J lost 4 bases, with 12 bases between them. CDR3 sequence (DNA): TGTGCCAGCAGTTACTCGACAGGTGGAGGAGAGACCCAGTACTTC. It codes for CASSYSTGGGETQYF.

J is TRBJ2-7 and V is TRBV3-1 (or the pseudogene TRBV3-2); the D gene is possibly TRBD1 (5 bases). The germline gives CDR1 LGHDT, CDR2 YNNKEL (reference sequence). V was clipped by 0 bases and J by 0 bases, with 15 bases between them. There are 17 residues in the CDR3. The CDR3 loop is CASSQDGQGSNSYEQYF. The CDR3 region has the DNA TGTGCCAGCAGCCAAGATGGCCAGGGATCTAACTCCTACGAGCAGTACTTC.